What follows are 14 T cell receptor beta chains derived from one specimen sequenced in a study of identical twins. One entry per CDR3 protein results from TCRdb running MiXCR on the 5' RACE reads. The sample includes 700,000 or so distinct CDR3 sequences, 8.5% to 9.5% of them seen just once. The sample was also reused in another study, on yellow fever vaccine responses in identical twins.

The specimen was PBMCs. These receptors all come from a young woman in good health.

This clonotype was counted a few times. V usage is TRBV6-5 and J usage is TRBJ1-4, with D maybe TRBD1 (5 bases). CDR3 length equals 14 residues. Germline-derived CDR1 and CDR2 are MNHEY and SVGAGI. Trimming removed 0 bases from V and 9 bases from J, with 11 bases in between. Written as DNA, the CDR3 is TGTGCCAGCAGTTACTCAGGGGTAGCAAAAAAACTGTTTTTT. Its translation: CASSYSGVAKKLFF.

The gene calls are TRBV7-9 and TRBJ2-1, with no clear D. The V gene's germline CDR1 is SEHNR and CDR2 FQNEAQ (reference sequence). The CDR3 runs to 15 residues. V was cut by 4 bases and J by 3 bases, with 13 bases left in between. As DNA, the CDR3 is TGTGCCAGCAGCTGGGATATTGAACGCTACAATGAGCAGTTCTTC. It codes for CASSWDIERYNEQFF.

This clonotype has only a few counts. The V and J genes are TRBV28 and TRBJ2-5; 13 bases match TRBD2. The CDR3 loop spans 18 amino acids. Germline CDR1 is MDHEN and CDR2 is SYDVKM. The V gene end was trimmed by 3 bases and the J gene end by 1 base; junction bases not matched to a gene: 8. The CDR3 spells CASSFPLTSGRFQETQYF. The CDR3 nucleotides are TGTGCCAGCAGTTTTCCTTTGACTAGCGGGAGGTTCCAAGAGACCCAGTACTTC.

This clonotype is a singleton in its sample. The chain has TRBV7-9 and TRBJ2-5; D is undetermined. CDR1 SEHNR and CDR2 FQNEAQ come from the germline V gene (reference sequence). Trimming took off 5 bases at V and 2 bases at J, with 9 bases between the two ends. This CDR3 contains 13 residues. As DNA, the CDR3 is TGTGCCAGCAGCCCTTGGATACAAGAGACCCAGTACTTC. Its protein is CASSPWIQETQYF.

In the case of this clonotype: A read error may produce the germline difference seen at one junction end. The V call is TRBV12-3 or TRBV12-4, the J call TRBJ2-6; the match to TRBD1 covers 8 bases. The CDR3 sequence is 18 residues long. CDR3 region: CTSSHNPGQDSGANVLTF. CDR3 nucleotides: TGTACCAGCAGCCACAATCCGGGACAGGACTCTGGGGCCAACGTCCTGACTTTC.

This chain joins TRBV20-1 and TRBJ2-7, with D perhaps TRBD2 (6 bases). CDR1 DFQATT and CDR2 SNEGSKA come from the germline V gene (reference sequence). This CDR3 region has 13 residues. V was cut by 1 base and J by 2 bases, with 9 bases left in between. The CDR3 DNA follows: TGCAGTGCTAGAGCGGCGGGGCCCTACGAGCAGTACTTC. This codes for CSARAAGPYEQYF.

The sample holds a few counts of this clonotype. V and J are TRBV20-1 and TRBJ1-1; 10 nucleotides line up with TRBD1. Germline-derived CDR1 and CDR2 are DFQATT and SNEGSKA (reference sequence). V lost 5 bases to trimming and J lost 4 bases; unmatched junction nucleotides: 4. There are 13 residues in the CDR3. The CDR3 DNA reads TGCAGTGCTGACAGGGGGCAGGGCACTGAAGCTTTCTTT. This gives the protein CSADRGQGTEAFF.

A few counts support this clonotype. CDR3 DNA sequence: TGCGCCAGCAGTGAAGGGACCTCCGGGTACAATGAGCAGTTCTTC. Amino acid sequence: CASSEGTSGYNEQFF. This chain connects TRBV10-2 to TRBJ2-1; tentatively, D is TRBD1 or TRBD2 (5 bases each). V lost 3 bases and J 4 bases, leaving 13 bases between the germline ends. CDR3 size: 15 residues. The germline V gene has CDR1 WSHSY and CDR2 SAAADI.

This clonotype has only a few counts. J is TRBJ2-1 and V is TRBV11-2; 7 nucleotides align to TRBD2. CDR3 length: 16 amino acids. With V trimmed by 5 bases and J by 8 bases, 15 bases remained unmatched. Germline CDR1 is SGHAT and CDR2 is FQNNGV. The CDR3 DNA reads as TGTGCCAGCAGCCCCAGCCTCGGACTAGATAACCATGAGCAGTTCTTC. Translation gives CASSPSLGLDNHEQFF.

A few counts support this clonotype. The gene calls are TRBV3-1 and TRBJ2-7, with TRBD1 as a possible D gene (5 bases). CDR3 length equals 13 residues. Trimming stripped 3 bases from V and 3 bases from J, with 9 bases between. From germline, CDR1 is LGHDT and CDR2 YNNKEL (reference sequence). The CDR3 DNA is TGTGCCAGCAGCCACAGGGAAGGCTACGAGCAGTACTTC. It is translated as CASSHREGYEQYF.

This clonotype was observed many times. The chain uses TRBV20-1 and TRBJ2-7, with a possible D match to TRBD1 (6 bases). Germline lookup yields CDR1 DFQATT and CDR2 SNEGSKA (reference sequence). This CDR3 region has 14 residues. Deletions cut 2 bases from V and 1 base from J, with 12 bases between. This chain's CDR3 is CSARSRTGSYEQYF. The CDR3, as DNA: TGCAGTGCTAGATCCCGTACAGGGTCCTACGAGCAGTACTTC.

The chain employs TRBV11-2 and TRBJ2-7; D unresolved. The CDR3 is 14 residues long. Germline-derived CDR1 and CDR2 are SGHAT and FQNNGV. Trimming pared 2 bases from V and 2 bases from J, leaving 10 bases between. The CDR3 DNA reads TGTGCCAGCAGCTTAAGGACGGTTCCCTACGAGCAGTACTTC. Its protein is CASSLRTVPYEQYF.

The V gene is TRBV25-1, the J gene TRBJ2-2, with a tentative D call TRBD1 (6 bases). The germline V gene encodes CDR1 MGHDK and CDR2 SYGVNS. Trimming left V 2 bases short and J 5 bases short, with 15 bases between. This CDR3 comprises 16 residues. This CDR3 is CASSEPQQTGTGELFF. Written as DNA, the CDR3 is TGTGCCAGCAGTGAACCACAACAAACAGGGACCGGGGAGCTGTTTTTT.

This clonotype has at least ten counts. The chain employs TRBV12-3 or TRBV12-4 and TRBJ2-7, with D unresolved. V was trimmed by 6 bases and J by 2 bases, leaving 11 bases between them. The CDR3 extends over 13 amino acids. DNA for the CDR3: TGTGCCAGCAGGAAGGGTCCTACCTACGAGCAGTACTTC. It is translated as CASRKGPTYEQYF.